This T cell receptor (beta chain) is drawn from a study of blood T cell repertoires in COVID-19. Sequenced by immunoSEQ multiplex PCR; TCRdb stores in-frame clones only, minus some. The table lists 150,000 to 200,000 clones, roughly 86% of them singletons. This CDR3 contains 16 residues. Germline V lookup: CDR1 MGHRA, CDR2 YSYEKL. Losses at the gene ends were 1 base for V and 5 bases for J; bases not matched to a gene: 7. Sequencing input: peripheral blood. The rearrangement joins TRBV4-1 to TRBJ2-3, with TRBD2 matching 9 bases. The receptor was isolated from a woman aged 25 to 45 with active or convalescent COVID-19. The CDR3 protein is CASSQVAGGPEDTQYF. The DNA of the CDR3 is TGCGCCAGCAGCCAAGTGGCGGGAGGGCCTGAAGATACGCAGTATTTT.